Below, 18 T cell receptor beta chains from the same sample are listed, as sequenced in a study of T cell responses to AZD1222 COVID-19 vaccine. Assay: immunoSEQ multiplex PCR; the TCRdb copy retains only in-frame clones and omits some. This sample yields over 150,000 clones, of which roughly 87% are seen a single time; 2.6% belongs to the top ten. The sample consisted of peripheral blood, taken on day 0 of AZD1222 vaccination. These receptors originate from an adult in good health.

V is TRBV7-9 and J is TRBJ1-6; D unclear. Trimming cost V 2 bases and J 7 bases, with 12 bases left between them. Germline V gene sequence: CDR1 SEHNR, CDR2 FQNEAQ (reference sequence). This CDR3 contains 15 residues. Here the CDR3 reads CASSLWAHKNSPLHF. The CDR3 coding sequence is TGTGCCAGCAGCTTATGGGCCCATAAGAATTCACCCCTCCACTTT. Variable domain in full (rest from reference TRBV7-9 and TRBJ1-6): DTGVSQNPRHKITKRGQNVTFRCDPISEHNRLYWYRQTLGQGPEFLTYFQNEAQLEKSRLLSDRFSAERPKGSFSTLEIQRTEQGDSAMYLCASSLWAHKNSPLHFGNGTRLTVT.

J is TRBJ2-1 and V is TRBV7-7, with D uncertain. The CDR3 runs 15 residues. CDR1 is SSHAT and CDR2 is FNYEAQ in the germline V gene (reference sequence). V was trimmed by 2 bases and J by 0 bases, leaving 8 bases between them. The CDR3 reads CASSLSRSSYNEQFF. In DNA, the CDR3 is TGTGCCAGCAGCTTATCACGGAGCTCCTACAATGAGCAGTTCTTC.

This clone was recorded once. The genes are TRBV18 and TRBJ1-1; possible D gene TRBD1, 5 bases. V was cut by 3 bases and J by 0 bases, with 11 bases left in between. CDR1 and CDR2 (germline): KGHSH, LQKENI. This CDR3 is built from 15 residues. CDR3 bases: TGTGCCAGCTCACCCAGTGGGACTGTGAACACTGAAGCTTTCTTT. This sequence encodes CASSPSGTVNTEAFF.

This clone was seen a single time. V and J are TRBV5-4 and TRBJ2-1; 11 bases match TRBD2. Losses at the gene ends were 3 bases for V and 8 bases for J; bases not matched to a gene: 7. This CDR3 contains 15 residues. The V gene's germline CDR1 is SGHNT and CDR2 YYREEE (reference sequence). DNA for the CDR3: TGTGCCAGCAGCTCCGGACTAGCGGGCCTCTATGAGCAGTTCTTC. It codes for CASSSGLAGLYEQFF. The full variable domain, completed using reference TRBV5-4 and TRBJ2-1, is ETGVTQSPTHLIKTRGQQVTLRCSSQSGHNTVSWYQQALGQGPQFIFQYYREEENGRGNFPPRFSGLQFPNYSSELNVNALELDDSALYLCASSSGLAGLYEQFFGPGTRLTVL.

The chain couples TRBV19 to TRBJ1-2, with TRBD1 matching over 9 bases. Germline V lookup: CDR1 LNHDA, CDR2 SQIVND (reference sequence). The trim removed 0 bases at V and 6 bases at J, leaving 5 bases unmatched. This CDR3 contains 15 residues. The chain's CDR3 is CASSIDRDRVNGYTF. The CDR3 nucleotides are TGTGCCAGTAGTATAGACCGGGACAGGGTCAATGGCTACACCTTC.

This chain uses TRBV2 with TRBJ1-5; TRBD1 agrees at 7 bases. CDR1 SNHLY and CDR2 FYNNEI come from the germline V gene. V shed 11 bases, J shed 7 bases, and the junction held 11 bases outside the gene matches. CDR3 size: 13 residues. DNA of the CDR3: TGTGCCGTCCAGGGGGGCCTGGGACAGCCCCAGCATTTT. It encodes CAVQGGLGQPQHF.

This chain connects TRBV4-2 to TRBJ2-4, with TRBD2 as a possible D gene (6 bases). This CDR3 contains 17 residues. Germline CDR1 and CDR2: LGHNA and YNFKEQ. Trimming shortened V by 0 bases and J by 2 bases, and 14 bases separated the two germline ends. The CDR3 protein is CASSQDSGGRSKNIQYF. CDR3 sequence (DNA): TGTGCCAGCAGCCAAGATTCAGGAGGGCGGTCCAAAAACATTCAGTACTTC.

This clone was counted a few times. This rearrangement joins TRBV15 to TRBJ1-4, with a tentative D call TRBD1 (5 bases). In germline, CDR1 is LNHNV, CDR2 YYDKDF (reference sequence). V lost 1 base and J lost 7, with 13 bases in between. CDR3 length: 15 amino acids. The CDR3, as DNA: TGTGCCACCAGCAGAGTCGGGGGGTCGAGTGAAAAACTGTTTTTT. This translates into CATSRVGGSSEKLFF.

This clone was observed a single time. The genes are TRBV29-1 and TRBJ2-3; a possible D gene is TRBD2 (5 bases). V lost 6 bases, J lost 0 bases, and 13 bases lay in between. The length of the CDR3 is 14 residues. Germline values: CDR1 SQVTM, CDR2 ANQGSEA. The CDR3 DNA reads as TGCAGCGTCCCAGTGGGCGGGAGCACAGATACGCAGTATTTT. Protein: CSVPVGGSTDTQYF.

The chain couples TRBV3-1 (or the pseudogene TRBV3-2) to TRBJ1-5; 7 bases fit TRBD1. V gave up 4 bases and J gave up 6 bases; unmatched junction bases: 6. In germline, CDR1 is LGHDT, CDR2 YNNKEL (reference sequence). The CDR3 consists of 14 residues. Here the CDR3 reads CASSLTGEGQPQHF. In nucleotides, the CDR3 is TGTGCCAGCAGCCTTACAGGGGAGGGTCAGCCCCAGCATTTT.

The rearrangement joins TRBV5-4 to TRBJ2-4, with D perhaps being TRBD1 or TRBD2 (5 bases each). The CDR3 has 16 residues. CDR1 is SGHNT, CDR2 YYREEE, per germline (reference sequence). Trimming removed 0 bases from V and 1 base from J, with 11 bases in between. CDR3 sequence (DNA): TGTGCCAGCAGCTTGGGGGGGATACTGGCCAAAAACATTCAGTACTTC. As protein: CASSLGGILAKNIQYF.

This clone was seen once. This chain connects TRBV11-2 to TRBJ1-3; tentative D call: TRBD1 (5 bases). Germline CDR1 reads SGHAT; CDR2 reads FQNNGV. The CDR3 extends over 15 amino acids. Trimming cost V 3 bases and J 2 bases, with 11 bases left between them. As DNA, the CDR3 is TGTGCCAGCAGCTTTAGCAGGGTCACTGGAAACACCATATATTTT. It is translated as CASSFSRVTGNTIYF.

The chain recombines TRBV11-2 with TRBJ2-7, with 8 positions matching TRBD2. From germline, CDR1 is SGHAT and CDR2 FQNNGV. This CDR3 is 14 amino acids long. V dropped 3 bases and J dropped 7; count of bases not matched to a gene: 8. CDR3 sequence reads: CASSFTSGSGEQYF. The DNA of the CDR3 is TGTGCCAGCAGCTTTACTAGCGGTAGCGGAGAGCAGTACTTC.

This chain uses TRBV4-1 with TRBJ1-2; a weak D match, TRBD1 (5 bases). V was shortened by 0 bases and J by 4 bases, with 9 bases between the two germline ends. The CDR3 sequence is 14 residues long. CDR1 MGHRA and CDR2 YSYEKL come from the germline V gene. The CDR3 reads CASSQDPGFYGYTF. CDR3 in DNA: TGCGCCAGCAGCCAAGACCCAGGGTTCTATGGCTACACCTTC.

The genes are TRBV24-1 and TRBJ1-2; D possibly corresponds to TRBD1 (5 bases). There are 15 residues in the CDR3. In germline, CDR1 is KGHDR, CDR2 SFDVKD. V lost 4 bases, J lost 4 bases, and 15 bases lay in between. CDR3 loop: CATSDLPGGIYGYTF. For the CDR3, the DNA is TGTGCCACCAGTGACCTCCCGGGGGGGATCTATGGCTACACCTTC.

The chain carries TRBV27 and TRBJ1-2; 7 bases are a match to TRBD1. J gave up 8 bases and V 5 bases, and 5 bases lay outside the gene matches. CDR1 is MNHEY, CDR2 SMNVEV, per germline (reference sequence). This CDR3 is built from 12 residues. CDR3 nucleotides: TGTGCCAGCAGTACAGGGGTGGACGGCTACACCTTC. This sequence encodes CASSTGVDGYTF.

The chain joins TRBV3-1 (or the pseudogene TRBV3-2) to TRBJ2-3, with 7 bases identical to TRBD1. This CDR3 is 15 amino acids long. Germline V gene sequence: CDR1 LGHDT, CDR2 YNNKEL (reference sequence). V lost 1 base to trimming and J lost 2 bases; unmatched junction nucleotides: 3. The CDR3 reads CASSQGQGDTDTQYF. In DNA form, the CDR3 reads TGTGCCAGCAGCCAAGGGCAGGGGGACACAGATACGCAGTATTTT.

This clone was seen only once. CDR3 sequence (DNA): TGTGCCAGCAGCGGCTATGCTAGATATGAGCAGTTCTTC. Translation: CASSGYARYEQFF. The chain couples TRBV25-1 to TRBJ2-1, with no clear D. Trimming shortened V by 6 bases and J by 8 bases, and 14 bases separated the two germline ends. Germline lookup yields CDR1 MGHDK and CDR2 SYGVNS. The CDR3 covers 13 residues.